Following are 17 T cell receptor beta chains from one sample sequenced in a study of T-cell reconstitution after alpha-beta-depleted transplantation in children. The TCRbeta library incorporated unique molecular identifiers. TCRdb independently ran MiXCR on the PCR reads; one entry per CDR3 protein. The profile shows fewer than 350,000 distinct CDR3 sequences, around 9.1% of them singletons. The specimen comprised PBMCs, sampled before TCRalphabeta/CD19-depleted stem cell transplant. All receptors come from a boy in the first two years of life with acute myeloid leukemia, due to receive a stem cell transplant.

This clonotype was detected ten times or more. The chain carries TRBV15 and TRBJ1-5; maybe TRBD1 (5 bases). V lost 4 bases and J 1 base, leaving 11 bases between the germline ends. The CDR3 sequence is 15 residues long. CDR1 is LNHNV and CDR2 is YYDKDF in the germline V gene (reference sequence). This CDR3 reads CATSIGGGSNQPQHF. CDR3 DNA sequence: TGTGCCACCAGCATCGGGGGAGGCAGCAATCAGCCCCAGCATTTT.

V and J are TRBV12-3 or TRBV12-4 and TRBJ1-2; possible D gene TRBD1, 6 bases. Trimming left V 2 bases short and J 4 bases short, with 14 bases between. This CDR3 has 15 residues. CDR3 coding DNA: TGTGCCAGCAGTTTAAAGGGGGGACACCTCTATGGCTACACCTTC. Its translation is CASSLKGGHLYGYTF.

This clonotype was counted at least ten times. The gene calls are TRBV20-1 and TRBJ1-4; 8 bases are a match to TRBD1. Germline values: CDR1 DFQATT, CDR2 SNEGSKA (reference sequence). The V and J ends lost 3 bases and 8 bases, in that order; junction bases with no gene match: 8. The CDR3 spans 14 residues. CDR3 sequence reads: CSARRTGRNEKLFF. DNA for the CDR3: TGCAGTGCTAGGAGGACAGGGCGGAACGAAAAACTGTTTTTT.

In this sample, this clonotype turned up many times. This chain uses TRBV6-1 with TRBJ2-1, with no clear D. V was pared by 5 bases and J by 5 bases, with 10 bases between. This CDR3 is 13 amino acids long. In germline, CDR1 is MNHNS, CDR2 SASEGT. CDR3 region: CASSPHGDNEQFF. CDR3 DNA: TGTGCCAGCAGTCCCCATGGGGACAATGAGCAGTTCTTC.

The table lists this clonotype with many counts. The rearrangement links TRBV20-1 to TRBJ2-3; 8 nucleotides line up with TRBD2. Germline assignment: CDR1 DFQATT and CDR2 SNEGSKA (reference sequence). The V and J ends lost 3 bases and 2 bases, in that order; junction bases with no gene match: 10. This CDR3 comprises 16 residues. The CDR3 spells CSASPASGLPTDTQYF. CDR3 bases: TGCAGTGCTAGCCCCGCTAGCGGGCTACCCACAGATACGCAGTATTTT.

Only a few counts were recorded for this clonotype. The CDR3 spells CASSPDSFNQPQHF. As DNA, the CDR3 is TGTGCCAGCTCACCAGACAGCTTCAATCAGCCCCAGCATTTT. The chain links TRBV18 to TRBJ1-5, with D maybe TRBD1 (5 bases). With 2 bases removed from V and 3 bases from J, the gap between germline ends came to 8 bases. The CDR3 spans 14 residues. Germline-derived CDR1 and CDR2 are KGHSH and LQKENI. The full variable domain, completed using reference TRBV18 and TRBJ1-5, is NAGVMQNPRHLVRRRGQEARLRCSPMKGHSHVYWYRQLPEEGLKFMVYLQKENIIDESGMPKERFSAEFPKEGPSILRIQQVVRGDSAAYFCASSPDSFNQPQHFGDGTRLSIL.

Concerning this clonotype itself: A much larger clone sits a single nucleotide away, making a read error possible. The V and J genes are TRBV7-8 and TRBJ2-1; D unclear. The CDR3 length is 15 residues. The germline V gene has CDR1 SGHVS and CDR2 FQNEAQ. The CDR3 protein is CASSLELSSYNDQFF. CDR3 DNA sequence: TGTGCCAGCAGCTTAGAACTTAGCTCCTACAATGACCAGTTCTTC.

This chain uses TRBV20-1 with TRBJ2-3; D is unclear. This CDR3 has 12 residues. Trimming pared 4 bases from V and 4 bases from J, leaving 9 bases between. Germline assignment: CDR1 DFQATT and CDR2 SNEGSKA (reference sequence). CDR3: CSATRAADTQYF. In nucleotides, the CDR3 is TGCAGTGCTACAAGGGCCGCAGATACGCAGTATTTT.

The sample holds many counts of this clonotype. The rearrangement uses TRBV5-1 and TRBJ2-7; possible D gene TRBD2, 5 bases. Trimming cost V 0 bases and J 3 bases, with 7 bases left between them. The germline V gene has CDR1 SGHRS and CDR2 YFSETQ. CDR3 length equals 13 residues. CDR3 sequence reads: CASSLERDYEQYF. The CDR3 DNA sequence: TGCGCCAGCAGCTTGGAACGGGACTACGAGCAGTACTTC.

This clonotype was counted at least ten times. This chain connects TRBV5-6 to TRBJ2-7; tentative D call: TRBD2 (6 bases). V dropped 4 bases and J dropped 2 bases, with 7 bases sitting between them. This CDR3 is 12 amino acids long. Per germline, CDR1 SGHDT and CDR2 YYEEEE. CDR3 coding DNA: TGTGCCAGCAGCCGCGGGACCTACGAGCAGTACTTC. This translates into CASSRGTYEQYF.

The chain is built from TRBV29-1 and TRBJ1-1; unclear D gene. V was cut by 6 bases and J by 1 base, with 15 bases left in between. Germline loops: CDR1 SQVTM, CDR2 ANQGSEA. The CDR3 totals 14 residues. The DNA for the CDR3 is TGCAGCGTGGAATTTTCCCGAGGGAACACTGAAGCTTTCTTT. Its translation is CSVEFSRGNTEAFF.

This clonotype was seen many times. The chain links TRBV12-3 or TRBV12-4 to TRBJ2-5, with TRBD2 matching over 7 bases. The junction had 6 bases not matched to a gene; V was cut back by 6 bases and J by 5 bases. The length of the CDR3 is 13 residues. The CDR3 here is CASSPGGGETQYF. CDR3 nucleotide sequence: TGTGCCAGCAGCCCCGGGGGAGGGGAGACCCAGTACTTC.

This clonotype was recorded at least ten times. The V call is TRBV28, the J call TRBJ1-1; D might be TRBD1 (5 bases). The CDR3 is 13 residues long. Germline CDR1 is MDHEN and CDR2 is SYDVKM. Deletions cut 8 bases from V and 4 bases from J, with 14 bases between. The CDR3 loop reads CASSSGWSTEAFF. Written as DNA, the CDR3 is TGTGCCAGCTCCTCAGGGTGGAGCACTGAAGCTTTCTTT.

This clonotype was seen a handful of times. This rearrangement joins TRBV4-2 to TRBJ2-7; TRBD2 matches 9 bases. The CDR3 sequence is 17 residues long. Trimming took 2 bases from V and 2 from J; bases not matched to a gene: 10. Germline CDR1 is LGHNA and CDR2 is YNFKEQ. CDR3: CASSQSLFSGGTYEQYF. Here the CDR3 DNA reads TGTGCCAGCAGCCAATCCCTTTTTAGCGGGGGAACCTACGAGCAGTACTTC.

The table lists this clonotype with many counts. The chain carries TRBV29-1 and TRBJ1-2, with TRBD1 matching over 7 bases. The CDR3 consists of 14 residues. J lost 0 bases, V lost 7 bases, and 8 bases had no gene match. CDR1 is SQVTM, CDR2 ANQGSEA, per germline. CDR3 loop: CSDGTGTANYGYTF. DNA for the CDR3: TGCAGCGATGGTACCGGGACAGCTAACTATGGCTACACCTTC.

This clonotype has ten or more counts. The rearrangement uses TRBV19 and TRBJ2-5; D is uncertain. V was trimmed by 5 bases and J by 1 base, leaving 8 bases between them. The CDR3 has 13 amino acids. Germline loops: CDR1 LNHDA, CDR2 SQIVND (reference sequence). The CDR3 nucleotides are TGTGCCAGTAGTGGACCAGCCCAAGAGACCCAGTACTTC. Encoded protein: CASSGPAQETQYF.

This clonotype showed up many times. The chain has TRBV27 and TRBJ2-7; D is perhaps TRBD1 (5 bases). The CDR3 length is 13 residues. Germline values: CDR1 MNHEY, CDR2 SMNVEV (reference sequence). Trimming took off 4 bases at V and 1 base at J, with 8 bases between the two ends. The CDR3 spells CASSYRISYEQYF. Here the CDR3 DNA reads TGTGCCAGCAGTTACAGGATATCCTACGAGCAGTACTTC.